This is a list of T cell receptor beta chains from one sample in a study of beta chain features in type 1 diabetes. This table comes from immunoSEQ multiplex PCR, and its TCRdb copy is limited to in-frame clones, with some not included. The sample carries a few hundred thousand clones, roughly 22% recorded once. Sequencing was done on a sample of naive CD4+ T cells from blood. The receptor source for this set is a middle-aged woman with type 1 diabetes. Both conserved end residues are part of each CDR3. The order of the fields is V gene, clone size, D gene, J gene, CDR3 protein, CDR3 DNA. D genes are given only for firm matches. Clone size is given for some rows only: seen once, a few or many times, or a class if the clone is expanded.

TRBV30	few	TRBD1	TRBJ2-5	CAWGTGGQETQYF	TGTGCCTGGGGGACAGGGGGCCAAGAGACCCAGTACTTC
TRBV7-6	NA	TRBD1	TRBJ2-7	CASSFTRDRTEQYF	TGTGCCAGCAGCTTTACCCGGGACAGAACCGAGCAGTACTTC
TRBV9	NA	TRBD1	TRBJ2-1	CASSPRDRVDEQFF	TGTGCCAGCAGCCCCCGGGACAGGGTCGATGAGCAGTTCTTC
TRBV5-4	NA	NA	TRBJ1-2	CASSPGGSPGYTF	TGTGCCAGCAGTCCGGGGGGCAGTCCCGGCTACACCTTC
TRBV11-2	NA	TRBD1	TRBJ2-5	CASRTGTEETQYF	TGTGCCAGCAGGACCGGGACAGAAGAGACCCAGTACTTC
TRBV29-1	few	TRBD1	TRBJ1-1	CSGQTGTEAFF	TGCAGCGGCCAGACAGGGACTGAAGCTTTCTTT
TRBV30	NA	NA	TRBJ1-4	CACRQIDEKLFF	TGTGCCTGTCGACAGATAGATGAAAAACTGTTTTTT
TRBV5-1	NA	TRBD1	TRBJ1-2	CASSLGRDSFENYGYTF	TGCGCCAGCAGCTTGGGCAGGGACAGTTTCGAGAACTATGGCTACACCTTC
TRBV5-6	NA	NA	TRBJ1-2	CASSPPSNYGYTF	TGTGCCAGCAGCCCGCCTAGTAACTATGGCTACACCTTC
TRBV2	NA	NA	TRBJ2-7	CASGGTVEQYF	TGTGCCAGCGGCGGGACAGTTGAGCAGTACTTC
TRBV7-2	NA	TRBD1	TRBJ1-3	CASSYRQGLENTIYF	TGTGCCAGCAGCTATCGACAGGGGTTAGAAAACACCATATATTTT
TRBV7-2	NA	TRBD1	TRBJ2-7	CASSGQQGAAYEQYF	TGTGCCAGCAGCGGGCAACAGGGGGCCGCGTACGAGCAGTACTTC
TRBV10-2	NA	NA	TRBJ2-5	CASSESGATQYF	TGCGCCAGCAGTGAGTCGGGGGCCACCCAGTACTTC
TRBV4-3	NA	NA	TRBJ1-4	CASSQDRRTVDEKLFF	TGCGCCAGCAGCCAAGATCGAAGGACAGTCGATGAAAAACTGTTTTTT
TRBV10-3	NA	NA	TRBJ1-1	CAISFGREIAFF	TGTGCCATCAGTTTCGGTCGTGAGATCGCTTTCTTT
TRBV28	few	NA	TRBJ1-4	CASSPPGKEREKLFF	TGTGCCAGCAGTCCCCCAGGGAAGGAGAGAGAAAAACTGTTTTTT
TRBV5-1	once	TRBD2	TRBJ2-7	CASSLSGLAAVYEQYF	TGCGCCAGCAGCTTATCGGGACTAGCGGCGGTCTACGAGCAGTACTTC
TRBV13	NA	NA	TRBJ2-3	CASSITSGDPSDTQYF	TGTGCCAGCAGCATTACTTCAGGGGATCCTTCAGATACGCAGTATTTT
TRBV2	NA	NA	TRBJ2-3	CASTRVTSTDTQYF	TGTGCCAGCACTAGAGTTACTAGCACAGATACGCAGTATTTT